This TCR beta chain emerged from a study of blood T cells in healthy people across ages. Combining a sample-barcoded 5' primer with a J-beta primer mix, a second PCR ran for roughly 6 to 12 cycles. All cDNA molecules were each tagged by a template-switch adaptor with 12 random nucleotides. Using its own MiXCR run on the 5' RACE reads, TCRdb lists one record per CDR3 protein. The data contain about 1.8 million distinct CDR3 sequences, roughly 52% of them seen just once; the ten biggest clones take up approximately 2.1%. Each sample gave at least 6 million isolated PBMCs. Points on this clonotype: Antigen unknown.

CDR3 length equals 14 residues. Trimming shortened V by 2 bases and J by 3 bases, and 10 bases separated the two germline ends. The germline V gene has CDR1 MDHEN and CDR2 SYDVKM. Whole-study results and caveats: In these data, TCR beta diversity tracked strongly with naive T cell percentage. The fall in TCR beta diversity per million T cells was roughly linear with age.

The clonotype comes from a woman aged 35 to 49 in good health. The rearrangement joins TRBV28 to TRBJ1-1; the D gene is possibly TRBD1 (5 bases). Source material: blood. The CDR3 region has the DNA TGTGCCAGCAGTTTAAGGAACAGGCACACTGAAGCTTTCTTT. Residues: CASSLRNRHTEAFF.